Presented here are 2 T cell receptor beta chains from one specimen sequenced in a study of cytomegalovirus exposure and HLA in healthy donors. Use of 60 Vbeta and 13 Jbeta primers characterized the PCR. The table came from immunoSEQ multiplex PCR; TCRdb's copy has only in-frame clones and leaves some out. Among 80,000 to 90,000 clones listed, roughly 79% were seen once. Sequenced input: PBMCs. The receptors originated from a woman aged 25-40 years in good health and CMV-seronegative.

The chain links TRBV5-6 to TRBJ2-3; 8 nucleotides match TRBD1. The CDR3 runs to 15 residues. CDR1 and CDR2 (germline): SGHDT, YYEEEE. Trimming cost V 4 bases and J 1 base; bases outside gene matches: 5. The CDR3 DNA sequence: TGTGCCAGCAGCATCCCGGGACAGGGCACAGATACGCAGTATTTT. It translates to CASSIPGQGTDTQYF.

The rearrangement uses TRBV9 and TRBJ1-5; D call uncertain. This CDR3 contains 10 residues. Germline CDR1 and CDR2: SGDLS and YYNGEE. Trimming removed 9 bases at V and 7 bases at J, with 8 bases between. In DNA, the CDR3 is TGTGCCAAGCGGGGACAGCCCCAGCATTTT. This translates into CAKRGQPQHF.